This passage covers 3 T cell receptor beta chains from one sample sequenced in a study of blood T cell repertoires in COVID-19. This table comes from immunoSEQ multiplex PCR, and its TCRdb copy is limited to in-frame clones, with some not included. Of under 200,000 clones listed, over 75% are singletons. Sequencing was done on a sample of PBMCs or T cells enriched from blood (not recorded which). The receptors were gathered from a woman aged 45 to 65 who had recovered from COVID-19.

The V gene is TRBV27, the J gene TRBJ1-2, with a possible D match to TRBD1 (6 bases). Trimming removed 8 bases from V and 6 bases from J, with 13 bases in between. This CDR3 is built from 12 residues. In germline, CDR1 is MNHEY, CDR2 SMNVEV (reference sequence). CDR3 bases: TGTGCCAGCTCAAACAGGGTTCATGGCTACACCTTC. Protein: CASSNRVHGYTF.

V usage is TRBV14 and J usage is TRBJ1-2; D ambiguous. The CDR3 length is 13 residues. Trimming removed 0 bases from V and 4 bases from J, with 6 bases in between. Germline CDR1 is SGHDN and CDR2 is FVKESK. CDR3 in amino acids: CASSQDLAYGYTF. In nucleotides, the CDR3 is TGTGCCAGCAGCCAAGATTTGGCCTATGGCTACACCTTC. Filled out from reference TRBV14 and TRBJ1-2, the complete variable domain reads EAGVTQFPSHSVIEKGQTVTLRCDPISGHDNLYWYRRVMGKEIKFLLHFVKESKQDESGMPNNRFLAERTGGTYSTLKVQPAELEDSGVYFCASSQDLAYGYTFGSGTRLTVV.

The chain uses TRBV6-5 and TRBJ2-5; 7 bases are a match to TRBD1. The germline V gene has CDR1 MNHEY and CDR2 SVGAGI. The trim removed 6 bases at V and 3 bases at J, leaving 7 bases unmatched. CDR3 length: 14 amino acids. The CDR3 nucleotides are TGTGCCAGCAGCTACGGGACAGCTAAAGAGACCCAGTACTTC. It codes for CASSYGTAKETQYF.